This TCR beta chain was recorded in a study of T cell responses to AZD1222 COVID-19 vaccine. Whole-study findings and limits: Donors in the cohort were predominantly white British and more often female, and clonal diversity was possibly underestimated.

Repertoires were generated with immunoSEQ multiplex PCR, while TCRdb's copy carries only in-frame clones and drops some. Here the sample spans around 80,000 clones, over 75% being singletons. As to this clone: No antigen is known for it.

This sequence was found in an adult who received the AZD1222 COVID-19 vaccine. Sequencing was performed on peripheral blood, taken 28 days after the second AZD1222 dose.

The CDR3 coding sequence is TGTGCCAGCAGCCAACTTGGACAGGGGTCTTACGCTGAAGCTTTCTTT. Protein: CASSQLGQGSYAEAFF. The rearrangement links TRBV3-1 (or the pseudogene TRBV3-2) to TRBJ1-1, with 9 bases lining up with TRBD1. This CDR3 has 16 residues. V lost 2 bases, J lost 6 bases, and 10 bases stayed unmatched. Germline CDR1 reads LGHDT; CDR2 reads YNNKEL (reference sequence).